What follows are 17 T cell receptor beta chains derived from one specimen sequenced in a study of T-cell memory formation after mild COVID-19. From the 5' RACE reads, TCRdb called clonotypes with MiXCR, one entry per CDR3 protein. The repertoire consists of about 260,000 distinct CDR3 sequences, with around 8% occurring once and the leading ten covering about 20%. The specimen sequenced was PBMCs or a T cell subset sorted from them (not recorded which). The receptors originated from a man between 18 and 29 years old who had mild COVID-19 (a few samples of this study predate the infection). Cell type and time point are not known.

As regards this clonotype: This may arise from a read error, as a much more abundant clone is one base away. This chain connects TRBV12-3 or TRBV12-4 to TRBJ1-4; D might be TRBD1 (5 bases). V was clipped by 6 bases and J by 8 bases, with 16 bases between them. The CDR3 consists of 14 residues. CDR3 DNA sequence: TGTGCCAGCAGACTTCGGGGGTACAGGGAAAAACTGTTTTTT. Its protein is CASRLRGYREKLFF.

This clonotype came up many times. This chain links TRBV6-1 with TRBJ2-1, with D possibly TRBD1 on 6 matching bases. In germline, CDR1 is MNHNS, CDR2 SASEGT. The CDR3 sequence is 13 residues long. V shed 5 bases and J shed 3 bases, with 8 bases lying between them. Written as DNA, the CDR3 is TGTGCCAGCAGTCCGACAGGCTACAATGAGCAGTTCTTC. This gives the protein CASSPTGYNEQFF.

This clonotype was found a few times. The CDR3 loop is CASSDSSGNRNSPLHF. The DNA of the CDR3 is TGTGCCAGCAGTGACTCATCAGGGAACCGTAATTCACCCCTCCACTTT. The rearrangement uses TRBV6-4 and TRBJ1-6; a weak D match, TRBD1 (5 bases). Germline assignment: CDR1 MRHNA and CDR2 SNTAGT. With 0 bases removed from V and 6 bases from J, the gap between germline ends came to 12 bases. This CDR3 spans 16 amino acids.

This chain connects TRBV14 to TRBJ2-7, with TRBD2 as a possible D gene (5 bases). CDR3 length: 14 amino acids. Germline assignment: CDR1 SGHDN and CDR2 FVKESK. Trimming took 4 bases from V and 2 from J, leaving 12 bases between them. Here the CDR3 reads CASSPRVDAYEQYF. CDR3 DNA sequence: TGTGCCAGCAGCCCGCGGGTAGACGCCTACGAGCAGTACTTC.

The chain combines TRBV27 with TRBJ1-2, with 7 bases aligning to TRBD1. The CDR3 extends over 14 amino acids. Germline loops: CDR1 MNHEY, CDR2 SMNVEV (reference sequence). V shed 5 bases, J shed 4 bases, and the junction held 7 bases outside the gene matches. The CDR3 sequence: CASSTYRDSYGYTF. CDR3 nucleotides: TGTGCCAGCAGTACCTACCGGGACAGCTATGGCTACACCTTC.

The rearrangement links TRBV2 to TRBJ1-2, with 10 bases that match TRBD1. J gave up 2 bases and V 8 bases, and 2 bases lay outside the gene matches. Germline V lookup: CDR1 SNHLY, CDR2 FYNNEI. The CDR3 sequence is 13 residues long. CDR3 loop: CASGTGENYGYTF. The CDR3 coding sequence is TGTGCCAGCGGGACAGGGGAAAACTATGGCTACACCTTC.

This clonotype was counted only a few times. This chain connects TRBV18 to TRBJ2-5; D is ambiguous. Germline CDR1 and CDR2: KGHSH and LQKENI. Trimming left V 6 bases short and J 1 base short, with 9 bases between. The CDR3 length is 13 residues. For the CDR3, the DNA is TGTGCCAGCTCCCCTTCGACCCAAGAGACCCAGTACTTC. Its translation is CASSPSTQETQYF.

This clonotype was found many times. The genes are TRBV7-2 and TRBJ2-2; 13 nucleotides agree with TRBD2. The CDR3 totals 18 residues. Germline CDR1 and CDR2: SGHTA and FQGNSA. V lost 6 bases to trimming and J lost 6 bases; unmatched junction nucleotides: 13. The CDR3 is CASRSTSGGSRGPGELFF. The CDR3, as DNA: TGTGCCAGCAGATCGACTAGCGGGGGGTCTCGGGGACCCGGGGAGCTGTTTTTT.

The gene calls are TRBV27 and TRBJ1-5; a possible D gene is TRBD1 (5 bases). The V gene's germline CDR1 is MNHEY and CDR2 SMNVEV (reference sequence). V was pared by 2 bases and J by 5 bases, with 7 bases between. The CDR3 runs 13 residues. The CDR3 is CASSLARDQPQHF. DNA of the CDR3: TGTGCCAGCAGTTTAGCCAGGGATCAGCCCCAGCATTTT.

This clonotype was detected a few times. This rearrangement joins TRBV11-2 to TRBJ2-3; 10 positions match TRBD2. CDR1 is SGHAT, CDR2 FQNNGV, per germline. This CDR3 has 16 amino acids. V dropped 5 bases and J dropped 2; count of bases not matched to a gene: 7. The CDR3 DNA reads TGTGCCAGCAGCACGAGGACTAGCGGTTACACAGATACGCAGTATTTT. It is translated as CASSTRTSGYTDTQYF. Full variable domain (outside the CDR3, taken from reference TRBV11-2 and TRBJ2-3): EAGVAQSPRYKIIEKRQSVAFWCNPISGHATLYWYQQILGQGPKLLIQFQNNGVVDDSQLPKDRFSAERLKGVDSTLKIQPAKLEDSAVYLCASSTRTSGYTDTQYFGPGTRLTVL.

This clonotype was picked up a small number of times. The rearrangement joins TRBV7-9 to TRBJ2-3; D ambiguous. The V and J ends lost 0 bases and 4 bases respectively, with 8 bases between them. Germline V gives CDR1 SEHNR, CDR2 FQNEAQ (reference sequence). The CDR3 extends over 14 amino acids. CDR3 in amino acids: CASSLALGADTQYF. CDR3 bases: TGTGCCAGCAGCTTAGCGCTAGGAGCAGATACGCAGTATTTT.

This clonotype was found many times. The rearrangement uses TRBV20-1 and TRBJ2-3; maybe TRBD1 (6 bases). Germline V gene sequence: CDR1 DFQATT, CDR2 SNEGSKA (reference sequence). CDR3 length: 13 residues. V was cut by 4 bases and J by 2 bases, with 10 bases left in between. CDR3 sequence reads: CSAKGVTTDTQYF. The CDR3 bases are TGCAGTGCTAAGGGGGTCACCACAGATACGCAGTATTTT.

This chain uses TRBV5-1 with TRBJ2-2, with D perhaps matching TRBD2 (5 bases). The germline V gene has CDR1 SGHRS and CDR2 YFSETQ. The CDR3 spans 16 residues. Trimming pared 0 bases from V and 5 bases from J, leaving 14 bases between. CDR3 DNA: TGCGCCAGCAGCTTGGAACCACTGCCGGGAACCGGGGAGCTGTTTTTT. Translated, it gives CASSLEPLPGTGELFF.

This sequence joins TRBV20-1 and TRBJ2-5; D ambiguous. Between the trimmed V and J ends, which lost 4 bases and 1 base, there was a span of 10 bases. The CDR3 spans 13 residues. The V gene's germline CDR1 is DFQATT and CDR2 SNEGSKA (reference sequence). CDR3 DNA: TGCAGTGCTAATCCTAACGTCCAAGAGACCCAGTACTTC. Translation gives CSANPNVQETQYF.

Ten or more counts support this clonotype. The chain is built from TRBV12-3 or TRBV12-4 and TRBJ2-1; D unresolved. This CDR3 spans 13 amino acids. Trimming took 3 bases from V and 7 from J, leaving 10 bases between them. The CDR3 DNA reads TGTGCCAGCAGTTTCCAGCGCATTAATGAGCAGTTCTTC. Translation gives CASSFQRINEQFF.

The J gene is TRBJ1-4, the V gene TRBV7-2; 7 positions match TRBD1. With V trimmed by 3 bases and J by 8 bases, 6 bases remained unmatched. The length of the CDR3 is 14 residues. The germline CDR1 and CDR2 sequences are SGHTA and FQGNSA. CDR3 sequence reads: CASSFGRGDEKLFF. In DNA, the CDR3 is TGTGCCAGCAGCTTCGGCAGGGGGGACGAAAAACTGTTTTTT.

This clonotype has more than one count but fewer than ten. The rearrangement joins TRBV5-1 to TRBJ2-1, with 11 bases that match TRBD2. The CDR3 spans 14 residues. Per germline, CDR1 SGHRS and CDR2 YFSETQ. Trimming cost V 1 base and J 10 bases; bases outside gene matches: 4. DNA of the CDR3: TGCGCCAGCAGCTTGAGACTAGCGGGGAACGAGCAGTTCTTC. It encodes CASSLRLAGNEQFF.